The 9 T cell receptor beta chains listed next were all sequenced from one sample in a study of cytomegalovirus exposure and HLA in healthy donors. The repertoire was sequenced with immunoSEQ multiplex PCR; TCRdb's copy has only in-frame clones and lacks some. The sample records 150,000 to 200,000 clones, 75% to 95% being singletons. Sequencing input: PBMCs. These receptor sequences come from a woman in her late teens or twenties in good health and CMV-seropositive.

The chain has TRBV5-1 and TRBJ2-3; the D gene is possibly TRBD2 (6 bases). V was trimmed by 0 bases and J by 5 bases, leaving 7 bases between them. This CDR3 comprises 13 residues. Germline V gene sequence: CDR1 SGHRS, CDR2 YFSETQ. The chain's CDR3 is CASSLAGGDTQYF. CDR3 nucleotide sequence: TGCGCCAGCAGCTTGGCCGGGGGAGATACGCAGTATTTT.

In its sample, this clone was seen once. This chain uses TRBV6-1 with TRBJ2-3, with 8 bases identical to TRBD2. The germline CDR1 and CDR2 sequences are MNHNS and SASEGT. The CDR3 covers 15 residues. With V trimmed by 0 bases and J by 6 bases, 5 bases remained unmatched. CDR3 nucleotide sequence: TGTGCCAGCAGTGAAGCGTTCGGGGGGGCCGATACGCAGTATTTT. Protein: CASSEAFGGADTQYF.

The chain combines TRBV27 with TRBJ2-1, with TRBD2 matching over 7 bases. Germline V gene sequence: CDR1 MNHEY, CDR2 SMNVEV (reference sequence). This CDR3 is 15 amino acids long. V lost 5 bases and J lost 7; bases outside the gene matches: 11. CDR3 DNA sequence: TGTGCCAGCAGTCTCAGTGCGGGAGCGAGAAATGAGCAGTTCTTC. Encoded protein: CASSLSAGARNEQFF.

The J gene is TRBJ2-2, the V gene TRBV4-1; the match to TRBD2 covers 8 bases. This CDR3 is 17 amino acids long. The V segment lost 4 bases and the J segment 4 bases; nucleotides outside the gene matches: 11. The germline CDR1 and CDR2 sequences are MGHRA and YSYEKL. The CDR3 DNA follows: TGCGCCAGCAGCCCCGCCCGGGGGGGATGGAGCACCGGGGAGCTGTTTTTT. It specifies CASSPARGGWSTGELFF.

CDR3 in amino acids: CAWSRRSGNQPQHF. CDR3 DNA: TGTGCCTGGAGTAGGCGGTCTGGGAATCAGCCCCAGCATTTT. This rearrangement joins TRBV30 to TRBJ1-5; D is unresolved. CDR1 GTSNPN and CDR2 SVGIG come from the germline V gene (reference sequence). The V gene lost 2 bases and the J gene lost 4 bases, with 12 bases spanning the gap. The CDR3 totals 14 residues.

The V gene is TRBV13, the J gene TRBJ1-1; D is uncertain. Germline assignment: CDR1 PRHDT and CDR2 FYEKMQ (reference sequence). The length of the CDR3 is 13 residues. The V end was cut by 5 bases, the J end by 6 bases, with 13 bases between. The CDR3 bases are TGTGCCAGCAGCCCATCCCAAGCCCCTGAAGCTTTCTTT. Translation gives CASSPSQAPEAFF.

This CDR3 is CASSLKIAGGTEAFF. In DNA form, the CDR3 reads TGTGCCAGCAGTTTAAAAATAGCGGGAGGAACTGAAGCTTTCTTT. The rearrangement links TRBV28 to TRBJ1-1; D is uncertain. Germline V gives CDR1 MDHEN, CDR2 SYDVKM. Trimming left V 2 bases short and J 5 bases short, with 15 bases between. The CDR3 runs to 15 residues.

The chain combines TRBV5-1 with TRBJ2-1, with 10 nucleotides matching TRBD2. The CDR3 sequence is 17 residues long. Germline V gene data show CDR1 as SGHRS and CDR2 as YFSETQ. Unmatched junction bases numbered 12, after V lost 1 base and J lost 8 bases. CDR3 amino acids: CASSLSGRASSFHEQFF. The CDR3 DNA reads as TGCGCCAGCAGCTTGAGCGGGAGGGCCTCGTCGTTCCATGAGCAGTTCTTC.

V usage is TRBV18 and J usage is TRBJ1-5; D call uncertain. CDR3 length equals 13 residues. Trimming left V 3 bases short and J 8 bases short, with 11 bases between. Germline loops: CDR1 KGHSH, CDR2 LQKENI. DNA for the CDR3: TGTGCCAGCTCACCCTCCGTGATAGAGCCCCAGCATTTT. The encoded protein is CASSPSVIEPQHF.